The T cell receptor (beta chain) under discussion was sequenced for a study of shared clonotypes between healthy human individuals. Study-level findings and limits: Naive subsets generally had larger estimated richness than memory subsets. An expected dependence of interdonor clonotype sharing on sequencing depth was noted. Apart from blood, nothing was sampled; tissue repertoires likely differ.

To note about this clone: The antigen remains unidentified.

Produced via immunoSEQ multiplex PCR; TCRdb's table is partial and in-frame only. The sample consists of around 1.9 million clones, about 92% of them appearing once. The V segment lost 0 bases and the J segment 2 bases; nucleotides outside the gene matches: 6. Looked up from germline, CDR1 is MGHRA and CDR2 is YSYEKL. This CDR3 is 16 amino acids long. CD45RO-negative, CCR7-positively selected cells formed the naive CD8 fraction, excluding terminally differentiated effector memory CD45RA+ cells. This receptor was identified in a man aged 18 to 29 in good health. Some clones in this sample may be carry-over from other donors' samples. The chain carries TRBV4-1 and TRBJ2-7; TRBD2 matches 8 bases. The sequencing sample was made of naive CD8+ T cells from PBMCs. CDR3 sequence (DNA): TGCGCCAGCAGCCAAGAAGTAGCGGGGACGGCCTACGAGCAGTACTTC. It translates to CASSQEVAGTAYEQYF.